Each of the 12 T cell receptor beta chains below was sequenced from the same sample in a study of blood T cell repertoires in COVID-19. The data were produced by immunoSEQ multiplex PCR, yet TCRdb's version contains in-frame clones alone and is incomplete. Among over 300,000 clones listed, over 75% were seen once. The material sequenced was peripheral blood. All receptors derive from a human donor in a cohort sampled during active COVID-19.

V gene TRBV3-1 (or the pseudogene TRBV3-2) combines with J gene TRBJ1-4, with unresolved D. Germline V CDR1 and CDR2: LGHDT, YNNKEL (reference sequence). V lost 6 bases, J lost 3 bases, and 11 bases lay in between. CDR3 length: 14 residues. DNA of the CDR3: TGTGCCAGCAGAACGGGGTCATCTAATGAAAAACTGTTTTTT. This encodes CASRTGSSNEKLFF.

This chain connects TRBV5-6 to TRBJ2-1, with D tentatively TRBD1 (6 bases). Trimming pared 1 base from V and 3 bases from J, leaving 8 bases between. Germline loops: CDR1 SGHDT, CDR2 YYEEEE. The CDR3 extends over 14 amino acids. The CDR3 bases are TGTGCCAGCAGCTTGTGGGACATCTACAATGAGCAGTTCTTC. Translation: CASSLWDIYNEQFF.

The chain links TRBV19 to TRBJ2-1; tentative D call: TRBD2 (6 bases). The V end was cut by 2 bases, the J end by 0 bases, with 8 bases between. This CDR3 is 15 amino acids long. Germline V lookup: CDR1 LNHDA, CDR2 SQIVND (reference sequence). CDR3 sequence: CASSIRESSYNEQFF. DNA for the CDR3: TGTGCCAGTAGTATACGGGAGAGCTCCTACAATGAGCAGTTCTTC.

This clone has only one observation. The J gene is TRBJ1-1, the V gene TRBV7-8; D unclear. The V gene's germline CDR1 is SGHVS and CDR2 FQNEAQ. The V gene lost 3 bases and the J gene lost 0 bases, with 11 bases spanning the gap. The length of the CDR3 is 15 residues. Here the CDR3 reads CASSFTTGMNTEAFF. The CDR3 DNA reads as TGTGCCAGCAGCTTCACGACGGGGATGAACACTGAAGCTTTCTTT. The variable domain in full, with the rest retrieved from reference TRBV7-8 and TRBJ1-1, is GAGVSQSPRYKVAKRGQDVALRCDPISGHVSLFWYQQALGQGPEFLTYFQNEAQLDKSGLPSDRFFAERPEGSVSTLKIQRTQQEDSAVYLCASSFTTGMNTEAFFGQGTRLTVV.

Regarding this clone: A far bigger clonotype differs at one base, so this is likely a read error. The chain couples TRBV7-9 to TRBJ2-5, with a tentative D call TRBD2 (6 bases). CDR1 SEHNR and CDR2 FQNEAQ come from the germline V gene (reference sequence). The length of the CDR3 is 10 residues. CDR3: CGAGQETQYF. The CDR3 bases are TGTGGGGCGGGGCAAGAGACCCAGTACTTC.

CDR3 nucleotide sequence: TGTGCCACCAGTAGGACAGGGGTCACTGAAGCTTTCTTT. It yields the protein CATSRTGVTEAFF. The gene calls are TRBV24-1 and TRBJ1-1; 9 positions agree with TRBD1. The germline CDR1 and CDR2 sequences are KGHDR and SFDVKD. The V segment lost 6 bases and the J segment 4 bases; nucleotides outside the gene matches: 2. The CDR3 runs 13 residues.

The chain recombines TRBV18 with TRBJ2-7; D may be TRBD2 (5 bases). CDR1 and CDR2 (germline): KGHSH, LQKENI. Trimming removed 0 bases at V and 0 bases at J, with 6 bases between. There are 14 residues in the CDR3. CDR3 protein: CASSPPGSSYEQYF. CDR3 nucleotides: TGTGCCAGCTCACCACCAGGGAGCTCCTACGAGCAGTACTTC.

V gene TRBV18 combines with J gene TRBJ2-2; TRBD1 might be the D (5 bases). Germline V gene lookup returns CDR1 KGHSH and CDR2 LQKENI. The CDR3 has 15 amino acids. V lost 3 bases, J lost 5 bases, and 13 bases lay in between. Written as DNA, the CDR3 is TGTGCCAGCTCACCGGTAGCAGGGTGGACCGGGGAGCTGTTTTTT. This encodes CASSPVAGWTGELFF.

This clone appeared many times. The J gene is TRBJ2-7, the V gene TRBV19, with D perhaps matching TRBD2 (6 bases). Per the germline V gene, CDR1 is LNHDA and CDR2 is SQIVND (reference sequence). V was cut by 3 bases and J by 6 bases, with 9 bases left in between. The CDR3 totals 12 residues. Written as DNA, the CDR3 is TGTGCCAGTAGTATGCGGGGTGGCGAGCAGTACTTC. Protein: CASSMRGGEQYF.

V is TRBV18 and J is TRBJ2-5, with D hard to call. The ends were cut back, 3 bases at V and 5 bases at J, with 19 bases in the middle. The CDR3 is 16 amino acids. Per the germline V gene, CDR1 is KGHSH and CDR2 is LQKENI. The CDR3 DNA reads as TGTGCCAGCTCACCGCTCGTAGTGGTTGGAGTGGAGACCCAGTACTTC. Amino acids: CASSPLVVVGVETQYF.

This clone appeared once. The chain couples TRBV7-9 to TRBJ2-1; 8 bases agree with TRBD2. This CDR3 has 18 residues. Per germline, CDR1 SEHNR and CDR2 FQNEAQ (reference sequence). Trimming took 1 base from V and 7 from J; bases not matched to a gene: 15. CDR3 residues: CASSLGGPLAGLVNEQFF. The DNA for the CDR3 is TGTGCCAGCAGCTTAGGGGGTCCCTTAGCGGGGTTGGTTAATGAGCAGTTCTTC.

This clone has a handful of counts. V usage is TRBV7-9 and J usage is TRBJ1-1; D is perhaps TRBD1 (5 bases). V lost 1 base to trimming and J lost 4 bases, with 10 bases between them. Germline V gene lookup returns CDR1 SEHNR and CDR2 FQNEAQ (reference sequence). The CDR3 spans 14 residues. This CDR3 reads CASSLEGAVTEAFF. CDR3 DNA: TGTGCCAGCAGCTTAGAAGGGGCAGTCACTGAAGCTTTCTTT. The full variable domain, completed using reference TRBV7-9 and TRBJ1-1, is DTGVSQNPRHKITKRGQNVTFRCDPISEHNRLYWYRQTLGQGPEFLTYFQNEAQLEKSRLLSDRFSAERPKGSFSTLEIQRTEQGDSAMYLCASSLEGAVTEAFFGQGTRLTVV.